This T cell receptor beta chain was found in a study of T cell responses to AZD1222 COVID-19 vaccine. Only in-frame clones appear in the TCRdb table, and some are missing; sequencing was by immunoSEQ multiplex PCR. The profile shows 150,000 to 200,000 clones, about nine tenths of them singletons. CDR3 size: 15 residues. Germline V gene data show CDR1 as MNHEY and CDR2 as SVGAGI. Losses at the gene ends were 6 bases for V and 4 bases for J; bases not matched to a gene: 7. Whole-study findings and limits: Spike-spanning, vaccine-associated CD4 TCRs were dominant at 160-218 and 743-854. Baseline seropositivity characterized only six AZD1222 recipients. Reports say nearly half of spike-specific TCRs go after unmutated variant regions.

To note about this clone: The antigen is unknown.

The chain is built from TRBV6-5 and TRBJ1-3, with TRBD1 identical over 9 bases. The starting material was peripheral blood, obtained on day 0 of AZD1222 vaccination. This clonotype was sampled from an adult in good health. The CDR3 loop reads CASRATGGLGNTIYF. The CDR3, as DNA: TGTGCCAGCAGGGCGACAGGGGGGCTGGGAAACACCATATATTTT.